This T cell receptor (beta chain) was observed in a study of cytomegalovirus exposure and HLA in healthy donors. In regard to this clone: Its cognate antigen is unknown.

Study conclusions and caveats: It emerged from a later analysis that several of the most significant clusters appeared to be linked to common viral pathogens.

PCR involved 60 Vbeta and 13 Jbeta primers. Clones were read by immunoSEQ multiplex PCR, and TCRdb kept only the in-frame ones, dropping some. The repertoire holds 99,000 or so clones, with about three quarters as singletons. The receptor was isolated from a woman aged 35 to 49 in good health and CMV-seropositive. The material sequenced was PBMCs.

CDR3 region: CASLLGQNTGELFF. CDR3 coding DNA: TGTGCCAGCCTTCTGGGACAGAACACCGGGGAGCTGTTTTTT. This chain connects TRBV5-5 to TRBJ2-2, with D perhaps matching TRBD1 (6 bases). V was cut by 7 bases and J by 1 base, with 11 bases left in between. In germline, CDR1 is SGHKS, CDR2 YYEKEE (reference sequence). The length of the CDR3 is 14 residues.